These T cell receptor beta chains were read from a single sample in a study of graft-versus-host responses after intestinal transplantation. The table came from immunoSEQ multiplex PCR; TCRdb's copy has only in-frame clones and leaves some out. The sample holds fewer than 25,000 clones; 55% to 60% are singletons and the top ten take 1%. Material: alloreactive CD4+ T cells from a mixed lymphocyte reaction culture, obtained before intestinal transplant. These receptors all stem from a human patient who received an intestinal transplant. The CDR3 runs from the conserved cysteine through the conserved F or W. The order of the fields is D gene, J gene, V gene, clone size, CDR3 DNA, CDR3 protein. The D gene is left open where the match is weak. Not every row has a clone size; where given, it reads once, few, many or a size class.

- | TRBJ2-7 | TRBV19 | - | TGTGCCAGTAGACCACCTTGGGCGGGCCCCTACGAGCAGTACTTC | CASRPPWAGPYEQYF
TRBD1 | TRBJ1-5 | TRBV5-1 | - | TGCGCCAGCAGCGCGACAGGGGATCAGCCCCAGCATTTT | CASSATGDQPQHF
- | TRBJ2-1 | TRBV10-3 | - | TGTGCCATCAGTGTAAGAGGGAGCGACAATGAGCAGTTCTTC | CAISVRGSDNEQFF
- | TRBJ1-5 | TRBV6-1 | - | TGTGCCAGCACTTTCAGGCATAGCAATCAGCCCCAGCATTTT | CASTFRHSNQPQHF
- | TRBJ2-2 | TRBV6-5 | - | TGTGCCAGCAGTTCCCAGACAGCCCGTGGAACCGGGGAGCTGTTTTTT | CASSSQTARGTGELFF
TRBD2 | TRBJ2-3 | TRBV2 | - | TGTGCCAGCAGCCGACCAAGCGGGGGCACAGATACGCAGTATTTT | CASSRPSGGTDTQYF
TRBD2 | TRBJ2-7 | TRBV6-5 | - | TGTGCCAGCAGTGCTGGACTGGGGAGGGCCTACGAGCAGTACTTC | CASSAGLGRAYEQYF
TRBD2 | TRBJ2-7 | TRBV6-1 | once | TGTGCCAGCAACCCCCCGGGACTAGCACTTTACGAGCAGTACTTC | CASNPPGLALYEQYF
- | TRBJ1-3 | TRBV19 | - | TGTGCCAGTAGTCCACTCATCTCTGGAAACACCATATATTTT | CASSPLISGNTIYF
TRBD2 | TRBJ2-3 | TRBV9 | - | TGTGCCAGCAGCGATAGCGGGAGGGCCGGAGATACGCAGTATTTT | CASSDSGRAGDTQYF
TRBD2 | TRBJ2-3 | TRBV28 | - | TGTGCCAGCAGTTTAGGGACTAGCGGGAGGGCCGGGGATACGCAGTATTTT | CASSLGTSGRAGDTQYF
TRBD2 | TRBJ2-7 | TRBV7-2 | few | TGTGCCAGCAGCTTAGTGGGGGCGGGGGGTCGAACCTACGAGCAGTACTTC | CASSLVGAGGRTYEQYF
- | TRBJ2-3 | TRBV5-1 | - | TGCGCCAGCAGCTTGCTTCAGCTAGAACCTTGGAGCACAGATACGCAGTATTTT | CASSLLQLEPWSTDTQYF
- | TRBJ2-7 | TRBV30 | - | TGTGCCTGGAGCGGACAGTTATACGCCGAGCAGTACTTC | CAWSGQLYAEQYF
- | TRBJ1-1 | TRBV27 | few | TGTGCCAGCAAGCAGGACAAATGGGGGGGCACTGAAGCTTTCTTT | CASKQDKWGGTEAFF
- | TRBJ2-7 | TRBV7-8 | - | TGTGCCAGCAGTCCGGAACAGGTTCTACTCTCCTACGAGCAGTACTTC | CASSPEQVLLSYEQYF
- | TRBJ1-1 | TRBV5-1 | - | TGCGCCAGCAGCTCCCAACCTGAGGTGAACACTGAAGCTTTCTTT | CASSSQPEVNTEAFF
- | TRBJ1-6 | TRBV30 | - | TGTGCCTGGAGTGTACAGGACGGGCTGTCCCTCCACTTT | CAWSVQDGLSLHF
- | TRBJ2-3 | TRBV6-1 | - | TGTGCCAGCAGTGCTTTTGCGGATCGGGGGGATACGCAGTATTTT | CASSAFADRGDTQYF
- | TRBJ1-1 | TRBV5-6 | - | TGTGCCAGCAGCTTCCGGACAGCTCTGGTCAGGGCTTTCTTT | CASSFRTALVRAFF
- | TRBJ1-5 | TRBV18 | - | TGTGCCAGCTCACCTACGGAAACAGGGAACGGCCAGCCCCAGCATTTT | CASSPTETGNGQPQHF
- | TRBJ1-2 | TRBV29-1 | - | TGCAGCGTATTACTTAACTATGGCTACACCTTC | CSVLLNYGYTF
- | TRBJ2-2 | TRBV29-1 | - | TGCAGCGTTAAACAGGTGTTCGGGGAGCTGTTTTTT | CSVKQVFGELFF
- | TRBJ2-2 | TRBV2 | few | TGTGCCAGCAGACTAGTCAGCACCGGGGAGCTGTTTTTT | CASRLVSTGELFF
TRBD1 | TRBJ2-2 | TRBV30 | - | TGTGCCTGGAATCGACAGGGCTTGATCTCCGGGGAGCTGTTTTTT | CAWNRQGLISGELFF
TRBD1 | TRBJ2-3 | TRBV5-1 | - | TGCGCCAGCAGGCCGGGACAGGGTTATGGAAGCACAGATACGCAGTATTTT | CASRPGQGYGSTDTQYF
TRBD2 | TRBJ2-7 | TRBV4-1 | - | TGCGCCAGCAGCCCAGCTCGAAGTAGCGGGGGGTCCACCTACGAGCAGTACTTC | CASSPARSSGGSTYEQYF
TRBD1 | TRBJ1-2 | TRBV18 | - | TGTGCCAGCTCACCAGGGGCAGGGGGTGACTATGGCTACACCTTC | CASSPGAGGDYGYTF
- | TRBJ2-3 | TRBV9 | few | TGTGCCAGCAGCGTTATAGGGGCCGATACGCAGTATTTT | CASSVIGADTQYF
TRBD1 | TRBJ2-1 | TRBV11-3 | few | TGTGCCAGCAGCACACAGGGGGGATCCTTAGGTGAGCAGTTCTTC | CASSTQGGSLGEQFF
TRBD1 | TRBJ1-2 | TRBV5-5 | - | TGTGCCAGCAGCTTGGGGACAGGTGGCTACACCTTC | CASSLGTGGYTF
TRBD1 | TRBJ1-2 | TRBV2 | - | TGTGCCAGCAGTCAAGAGGGACAGGGAATATCCGGCTACACCTTC | CASSQEGQGISGYTF
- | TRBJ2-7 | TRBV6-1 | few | TGTGCCAGCGTCGGTTCCTACGAGCAGTACTTC | CASVGSYEQYF
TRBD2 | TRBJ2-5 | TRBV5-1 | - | TGCGCCAGCAGCTTGAAGGACGGGGGGGCCGAGACCCAGTACTTC | CASSLKDGGAETQYF
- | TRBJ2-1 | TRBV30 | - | TGTGCCTGGAGTGAGGGCCCGGGGGATTACAATGAGCAGTTCTTC | CAWSEGPGDYNEQFF
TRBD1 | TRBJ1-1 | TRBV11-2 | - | TGTGCCAGCAGCTTACCCTACAGGGGGAACACTGAAGCTTTCTTT | CASSLPYRGNTEAFF
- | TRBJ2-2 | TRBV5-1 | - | TGCGCCAGCAGCTTGGGGCCGGGACTGGGGACCGGGGAGCTGTTTTTT | CASSLGPGLGTGELFF
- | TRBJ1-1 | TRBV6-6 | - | TGTGCCAGCAGTAATCAGGGCCCCACTGAAGCTTTCTTT | CASSNQGPTEAFF
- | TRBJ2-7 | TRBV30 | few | TGTGCCTGGAGTGTAGCCCGGGCAGGGTCCTACGAGCAGTACTTC | CAWSVARAGSYEQYF
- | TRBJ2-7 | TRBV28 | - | TGTGCCAGCAGTTTACTCGCGGCCTACGAGCAGTACTTC | CASSLLAAYEQYF
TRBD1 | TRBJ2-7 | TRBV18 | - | TGTGCCAGCTCAGCTAGAGAAGGACAGGGGGCAGGTGAGCAGTACTTC | CASSAREGQGAGEQYF
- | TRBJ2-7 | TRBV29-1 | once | TGCAGTGGAGGGGTGGGCTACGAGCAGTACTTC | CSGGVGYEQYF
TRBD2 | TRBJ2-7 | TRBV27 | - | TGTGCCAGCAGTTCACCGGGACTAGCGGCCTACGAGCAGTACTTC | CASSSPGLAAYEQYF
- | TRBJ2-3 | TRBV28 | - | TGTGCCAGCAGCCTCTATTGGAGAGTCAGCACAGATACGCAGTATTTT | CASSLYWRVSTDTQYF
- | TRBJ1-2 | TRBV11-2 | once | TGTGCCAGCAGCCGTTCAGACATCCTCTATGGCTACACCTTC | CASSRSDILYGYTF